One and the same sample provided the 29 T cell receptor beta chains below, sequenced in a study of neurological immune-mediated disorders. TCRdb processed the 5' RACE reads anew with MiXCR; each CDR3 protein has one entry. This sample yields 60,000 to 85,000 distinct CDR3 sequences, of which roughly 5% are seen a single time; approximately 7.4% belongs to the top ten. The sample was PBMCs. The receptor set was obtained from a man in his late teens or twenties with multiple sclerosis.

This clonotype was counted a few times. A read error may account for a junction end that differs from germline. V and J are TRBV6-6 and TRBJ1-5; D is unresolved. Germline values: CDR1 MNHNY, CDR2 SVGAGI (reference sequence). This CDR3 has 14 amino acids. CDR3 DNA sequence: TGTGCCAGCAGCACGACCACGAGCAATCAGCCCCAGAATTTT. This codes for CASSTTTSNQPQNF.

This clonotype was counted a few times. It may be a read error: a sequence one base away is much more abundant. The conserved phenylalanine or tryptophan normally closing the CDR3 is absent here, so this likely arose from a read error. DNA for the CDR3: TGTGCCAGCAGCTCGATGGTTGACTCTGGAAACACCATATATATT. This sequence encodes CASSSMVDSGNTIYI. This chain uses TRBV11-2 with TRBJ1-3; D gene uncertain. Germline CDR1 SGHAT, CDR2 FQNNGV. The CDR3 totals 15 residues. V was cut by 4 bases and J by 0 bases, with 10 bases left in between.

This clonotype was detected ten times or more. The rearrangement links TRBV6-5 to TRBJ2-1, with D hard to call. Trimming took 5 bases from V and 2 from J, leaving 10 bases between them. The CDR3 is made up of 14 amino acids. CDR1 and CDR2 from the germline V gene are MNHEY and SVGAGI. The chain's CDR3 is CASSTPRTYNEQFF. The CDR3 DNA follows: TGTGCCAGCAGTACCCCACGTACCTACAATGAGCAGTTCTTC.

The table lists this clonotype with a few counts. A much larger clone differs from this one at a single base, so this may be a read error. The chain recombines TRBV7-8 with TRBJ2-1; maybe TRBD2 (6 bases). CDR1 and CDR2 from the germline V gene are SGHVS and FQNEAQ. The CDR3 runs 14 residues. V shed 3 bases and J shed 9 bases, with 15 bases lying between them. CDR3 sequence (DNA): TGTGCCAGCAGCTTGGGCACTGCGGGGAGTGAGCAGTTCTTC. As protein: CASSLGTAGSEQFF.

This clonotype was seen at least ten times. The chain uses TRBV9 and TRBJ2-3; 10 bases are shared with TRBD1. Germline trimming cut 4 bases from V and 6 bases from J; bases unmatched to any gene: 5. Germline-derived CDR1 and CDR2 are SGDLS and YYNGEE. This CDR3 region has 14 residues. CDR3 in amino acids: CASSPGTGVDTQYF. In DNA, the CDR3 is TGTGCCAGCAGCCCGGGGACAGGGGTGGATACGCAGTATTTT. The whole variable domain, filled in from reference TRBV9 and TRBJ2-3, reads DSGVTQTPKHLITATGQRVTLRCSPRSGDLSVYWYQQSLDQGLQFLIQYYNGEERAKGNILERFSAQQFPDLHSELNLSSLELGDSALYFCASSPGTGVDTQYFGPGTRLTVL.

This clonotype was found many times. At one boundary the junction diverges from the germline segment, which might be a read error. V is TRBV28 and J is TRBJ1-5; D is unresolved. The germline V gene encodes CDR1 MDHEN and CDR2 SYDVKM. The CDR3 length is 13 residues. CDR3 amino acids: CASSLRAGQPQNF. The CDR3 DNA reads as TGTGCCAGCAGTTTAAGAGCTGGTCAGCCCCAGAATTTT.

This clonotype was observed at least ten times. The chain recombines TRBV5-1 with TRBJ1-1, with D possibly matching TRBD1 (5 bases). V was trimmed by 2 bases and J by 5 bases, leaving 16 bases between them. CDR1 and CDR2 (germline): SGHRS, YFSETQ. This CDR3 comprises 15 residues. CDR3 region: CASSLTAAGGTEAFF. The CDR3 DNA reads as TGCGCCAGCAGCTTAACGGCAGCCGGGGGAACTGAAGCTTTCTTT.

Comment on this clonotype: Without the conserved terminal phenylalanine or tryptophan, this CDR3 likely stems from a read error. The rearrangement joins TRBV6-1 to TRBJ1-1, with D perhaps TRBD1 (5 bases). The CDR3 contains 16 residues. V gave up 2 bases and J gave up 0 bases, with 13 bases separating them. Germline V gene data show CDR1 as MNHNS and CDR2 as SASEGT. The CDR3 DNA follows: TGTGCCAGCAGTGAATTCGGTGCAGGGCTGAACACTGAAGCTTTCAAT. Its protein is CASSEFGAGLNTEAFN.

In this sample, this clonotype turned up many times. This chain uses TRBV20-1 with TRBJ2-7; D gene uncertain. The CDR3 runs 12 residues. The germline gives CDR1 DFQATT, CDR2 SNEGSKA (reference sequence). The V end lost 0 bases, the J end lost 2 bases, and 5 bases lay between the germline ends. In DNA, the CDR3 is TGCAGTGCTAGAGAGGGTCCCTACGAGCAGTACTTC. Encoded protein: CSAREGPYEQYF.

This clonotype was seen many times. The chain employs TRBV30 and TRBJ2-1; the match to TRBD1 covers 7 bases. The CDR3 totals 13 residues. Germline trimming cut 5 bases from V and 9 bases from J; bases unmatched to any gene: 10. Germline V CDR1 and CDR2: GTSNPN, SVGIG (reference sequence). The chain's CDR3 is CAWAEGARGEQFF. Written as DNA, the CDR3 is TGTGCCTGGGCTGAGGGGGCGCGTGGTGAGCAGTTCTTC. The full variable domain, its missing parts supplied by reference TRBV30 and TRBJ2-1, is SQTIHQWPATLVQPVGSPLSLECTVEGTSNPNLYWYRQAAGRGLQLLFYSVGIGQISSEVPQNLSASRPQDRQFILSSKKLLLSDSGFYLCAWAEGARGEQFFGPGTRLTVL.

This clonotype was picked up many times. The chain employs TRBV7-2 and TRBJ1-5; D is ambiguous. Per germline, CDR1 SGHTA and CDR2 FQGNSA. Trimming removed 1 base from V and 4 bases from J, with 14 bases in between. The length of the CDR3 is 16 residues. CDR3 coding DNA: TGTGCCAGCAGCTTAGTCGGGGTCACCCGAAATCAGCCCCAGCATTTT. This sequence encodes CASSLVGVTRNQPQHF.

The chain combines TRBV28 with TRBJ2-5; the D is unclear. The ends were cut back, 11 bases at V and 2 bases at J, with 12 bases in the middle. The CDR3 contains 12 residues. Germline CDR1 MDHEN, CDR2 SYDVKM. In DNA form, the CDR3 reads TGTGCCTCCCTAAGCCAGCAAGAGACCCAGTACTTC. The encoded protein is CASLSQQETQYF.

A word on this clonotype: A much larger clone sits a single nucleotide away, making a read error possible. V gene TRBV27 combines with J gene TRBJ2-7; no reliable D call. Germline CDR1 is MNHEY and CDR2 is SMNVEV (reference sequence). The CDR3 consists of 14 residues. V was pared by 6 bases and J by 5 bases, with 17 bases between. The CDR3, as DNA: TGTGCCAGCAGCGCCCTGGGCGTGGGCGACGAGCAGTACTTC. It specifies CASSALGVGDEQYF.

This clonotype has at least ten counts. This sequence joins TRBV5-5 and TRBJ2-7; 8 bases align to TRBD1. The CDR3 has 15 amino acids. The junction had 13 bases not matched to a gene; V was cut back by 4 bases and J by 7 bases. Germline CDR1 and CDR2: SGHKS and YYEKEE (reference sequence). CDR3 coding DNA: TGTGCCAGCAGCCAGGGGACAGGCCCTCTGGGGGAGCAGTACTTC. Protein product: CASSQGTGPLGEQYF.

The table lists this clonotype with many counts. The chain joins TRBV9 to TRBJ2-7; tentatively, D is TRBD1 (5 bases). From germline, CDR1 is SGDLS and CDR2 YYNGEE. Trimming cost V 0 bases and J 2 bases, with 12 bases left between them. This CDR3 is 15 amino acids long. CDR3 residues: CASSVEIGATYEQYF. DNA for the CDR3: TGTGCCAGCAGCGTAGAAATAGGGGCAACCTACGAGCAGTACTTC. Complete variable domain (other parts from reference TRBV9 and TRBJ2-7): DSGVTQTPKHLITATGQRVTLRCSPRSGDLSVYWYQQSLDQGLQFLIQYYNGEERAKGNILERFSAQQFPDLHSELNLSSLELGDSALYFCASSVEIGATYEQYFGPGTRLTVT.

Ten or more counts support this clonotype. The CDR3 sequence is CASRPRDRANTGELFF. CDR3 DNA sequence: TGTGCCAGCAGGCCCCGGGACAGGGCGAACACCGGGGAGCTGTTTTTT. The chain joins TRBV12-3 or TRBV12-4 to TRBJ2-2; 9 bases align to TRBD1. The CDR3 runs to 16 residues. V was pared by 6 bases and J by 0 bases, with 5 bases of the junction left unmatched.

The table lists this clonotype with a few counts. The V and J genes are TRBV10-3 and TRBJ2-7; 7 bases match TRBD1. V was pared by 2 bases and J by 2 bases, with 9 bases of the junction left unmatched. This CDR3 is 16 amino acids long. Per the germline V gene, CDR1 is ENHRY and CDR2 is SYGVKD. Here the CDR3 reads CAISEPGQDSAYEQYF. In DNA form, the CDR3 reads TGTGCCATCAGTGAGCCAGGACAGGATTCGGCCTACGAGCAGTACTTC.

This clonotype was counted ten times or more. The CDR3 sequence: CASVAANTGELFF. The CDR3 DNA reads TGTGCCAGCGTAGCGGCGAACACCGGGGAGCTGTTTTTT. The chain uses TRBV2 and TRBJ2-2; possible D gene TRBD2, 6 bases. This CDR3 region has 13 residues. CDR1 and CDR2 from the germline V gene are SNHLY and FYNNEI. V was clipped by 8 bases and J by 0 bases, with 7 bases between them. Combining the CDR3 with reference TRBV2 and TRBJ2-2 gives the whole variable domain EPEVTQTPSHQVTQMGQEVILRCVPISNHLYFYWYRQILGQKVEFLVSFYNNEISEKSEIFDDQFSVERPDGSNFTLKIRSTKLEDSAMYFCASVAANTGELFFGEGSRLTVL.

Ten or more counts support this clonotype. This chain uses TRBV5-1 with TRBJ2-1; 9 positions match TRBD2. CDR3 length: 16 residues. CDR1 SGHRS and CDR2 YFSETQ come from the germline V gene. V was clipped by 4 bases and J by 5 bases; unmatched bases: 10. The CDR3 region is CASSLPAGGLNNEQFF. CDR3 nucleotides: TGCGCCAGCAGCCTCCCGGCGGGGGGGCTCAACAATGAGCAGTTCTTC.

This clonotype came up many times. The chain is built from TRBV20-1 and TRBJ2-3, with D perhaps matching TRBD1 or TRBD2 (5 bases each). This CDR3 spans 14 amino acids. The germline CDR1 and CDR2 sequences are DFQATT and SNEGSKA (reference sequence). V lost 3 bases and J 3 bases, leaving 13 bases between the germline ends. The CDR3 is CSARGPWGTDTQYF. The DNA of the CDR3 is TGCAGTGCTAGGGGCCCTTGGGGGACAGATACGCAGTATTTT.

This clonotype was observed at least ten times. The chain has TRBV6-2 or TRBV6-3 and TRBJ2-5; possible D gene TRBD2, 5 bases. There are 13 residues in the CDR3. Germline assignment: CDR1 MNHEY and CDR2 SVGEGT. V was cut by 7 bases and J by 1 base, with 10 bases left in between. The chain's CDR3 is CASNPEVQETQYF. The CDR3 DNA follows: TGTGCCAGCAACCCGGAGGTCCAAGAGACCCAGTACTTC.

This clonotype has a count of ten or more. This chain links TRBV20-1 with TRBJ2-3; D unclear. CDR1 is DFQATT, CDR2 SNEGSKA, per germline (reference sequence). With 2 bases removed from V and 0 bases from J, the gap between germline ends came to 9 bases. CDR3 length: 14 amino acids. The CDR3 bases are TGCAGTGCTAGACCACTATCTAGCACAGATACGCAGTATTTT. Residues: CSARPLSSTDTQYF.

Many counts were recorded for this clonotype. The chain is built from TRBV6-6 and TRBJ2-1; TRBD2 matches at 14 bases. The J segment lost 0 bases and the V segment lost 4 bases, leaving 8 bases of the junction unmatched. This CDR3 is 19 amino acids long. Germline loops: CDR1 MNHNY, CDR2 SVGAGI (reference sequence). The CDR3 DNA is TGTGCCAGCAGTTTCGGACTAGCGGGAGGCCCCAGCTCCTACAATGAGCAGTTCTTC. Translation: CASSFGLAGGPSSYNEQFF.

This clonotype was picked up many times. This chain uses TRBV7-2 with TRBJ2-7; D gene uncertain. The CDR3 has 14 residues. Germline CDR1 and CDR2: SGHTA and FQGNSA. V was pared by 5 bases and J by 3 bases, with 14 bases between. DNA of the CDR3: TGTGCCAGCAGCACCAGCGCATCGGGCTACGAGCAGTACTTC. It encodes CASSTSASGYEQYF.

This clonotype was counted ten times or more. The rearrangement links TRBV7-2 to TRBJ1-1, with 9 bases identical to TRBD1. With 4 bases clipped from V and 6 bases from J, the junction kept 6 bases outside the gene matches. This CDR3 is built from 14 residues. Germline values: CDR1 SGHTA, CDR2 FQGNSA. CDR3: CASSSGTGLAEAFF. The DNA for the CDR3 is TGTGCCAGCAGCTCGGGGACAGGGCTTGCTGAAGCTTTCTTT.

This clonotype was observed at least ten times. The CDR3 nucleotides read TGTGCCAGCAGCCCGAGTTGGTCCGTCAAGTACGAGCAGTACTTC. Translation gives CASSPSWSVKYEQYF. The chain carries TRBV6-5 and TRBJ2-7; D call uncertain. This CDR3 contains 15 residues. Trimming took 6 bases from V and 4 from J, leaving 19 bases between them. Germline loops: CDR1 MNHEY, CDR2 SVGAGI.

This clonotype occurred many times. The rearrangement uses TRBV4-2 and TRBJ2-2; 9 nucleotides match TRBD1. Germline trimming cut 2 bases from V and 5 bases from J; bases unmatched to any gene: 6. There are 16 residues in the CDR3. Germline CDR1 and CDR2: LGHNA and YNFKEQ. The CDR3 region is CASSQNRGRGTGELFF. In DNA form, the CDR3 reads TGTGCCAGCAGCCAAAACAGGGGGCGCGGAACCGGGGAGCTGTTTTTT.

This clonotype was picked up many times. The chain links TRBV21-1 to TRBJ1-2. TRBV21-1 is assigned pseudogene status. This CDR3 comprises 16 residues. The CDR3 region is CASSLREERADYGYTF. The CDR3 nucleotides read TGTGCCAGCAGCCTGCGGGAAGAACGCGCTGACTATGGCTACACCTTC.

This clonotype was detected ten times or more. This chain joins TRBV5-5 and TRBJ1-1, with TRBD1 as a possible D gene (5 bases). The ends were cut back, 1 base at V and 3 bases at J, with 13 bases in the middle. The germline V gene encodes CDR1 SGHKS and CDR2 YYEKEE (reference sequence). This CDR3 contains 15 residues. The chain's CDR3 is CASSLWGFSDTEAFF. The CDR3 DNA sequence: TGTGCCAGCAGCTTGTGGGGCTTCTCGGACACTGAAGCTTTCTTT.